The next 28 T cell receptor beta chains were all read from a single sample in a study of Ad26.COV2.S vaccination and SARS-CoV-2 variants. Noted treatment: about 20 received Ad26.COV2.S at low or high dose, single or two shots; about 5 received placebo; per-sample allocation not given. After the first vaccine or placebo injection, samples were drawn on day 63. The assay was immunoSEQ multiplex PCR, and TCRdb's table has in-frame clones only and misses some. Here the sample spans hundreds of thousands of clones, approximately 86% being singletons. Source: peripheral blood, taken in a trial of Ad26.COV2.S vaccine versus placebo. Receptors originate from a person between 18 and 59 years old who received the Ad26.COV2.S COVID-19 vaccine or a placebo.

This clone came up many times. The J gene is TRBJ1-1, the V gene TRBV28; no clear D. CDR1 is MDHEN, CDR2 SYDVKM, per germline. Trimming pared 7 bases from V and 5 bases from J, leaving 17 bases between. The CDR3 length is 14 residues. CDR3 region: CASNRAPGFTEAFF. CDR3 coding DNA: TGTGCCAGCAATCGGGCTCCTGGGTTTACTGAAGCTTTCTTT.

The V call is TRBV3-1 (or the pseudogene TRBV3-2), the J call TRBJ1-5; unclear D gene. The CDR3 loop spans 14 amino acids. Germline V gene lookup returns CDR1 LGHDT and CDR2 YNNKEL (reference sequence). The ends were cut back, 4 bases at V and 4 bases at J, with 11 bases in the middle. The DNA of the CDR3 is TGTGCCAGCAGCCCCCGACGTCAGAATCAGCCCCAGCATTTT. This encodes CASSPRRQNQPQHF.

V is TRBV6-5 and J is TRBJ2-5; possibly TRBD2 for D (5 bases). Trimming took 0 bases from V and 5 from J, leaving 10 bases between them. The CDR3 covers 14 residues. Germline V lookup: CDR1 MNHEY, CDR2 SVGAGI. The CDR3 nucleotides are TGTGCCAGCAGTTACTCGAGGGATCGGGAGACCCAGTACTTC. Translating it yields CASSYSRDRETQYF.

The rearrangement links TRBV19 to TRBJ1-2; TRBD1 matches at 9 bases. The CDR3 has 13 amino acids. The trim removed 4 bases at V and 3 bases at J, leaving 0 bases unmatched. Germline CDR1 reads LNHDA; CDR2 reads SQIVND (reference sequence). The CDR3: CASSRTGDYGYTF. The CDR3 DNA reads TGTGCCAGTAGTAGGACAGGGGACTATGGCTACACCTTC.

The chain recombines TRBV5-4 with TRBJ2-5; 10 bases line up with TRBD2. The ends lost 4 bases at V and 2 bases at J; junction bases unmatched: 11. Germline V gives CDR1 SGHNT, CDR2 YYREEE (reference sequence). There are 17 residues in the CDR3. In DNA form, the CDR3 reads TGTGCCAGCAGCCTAGCGGGGGCCGTTTTAGGACAAGAGACCCAGTACTTC. Its translation: CASSLAGAVLGQETQYF. Combining the CDR3 with reference TRBV5-4 and TRBJ2-5 gives the whole variable domain ETGVTQSPTHLIKTRGQQVTLRCSSQSGHNTVSWYQQALGQGPQFIFQYYREEENGRGNFPPRFSGLQFPNYSSELNVNALELDDSALYLCASSLAGAVLGQETQYFGPGTRLLVL.

V is TRBV7-2 and J is TRBJ2-7, with 8 bases aligning to TRBD2. The germline CDR1 and CDR2 sequences are SGHTA and FQGNSA. This CDR3 has 18 residues. J was trimmed by 7 bases and V by 1 base; bases with no gene match: 18. CDR3 sequence (DNA): TGTGCCAGCAGCTTAGTTAAATCAGAAACGGGAGGGGGGCGTGAGCAGTACTTC. Protein sequence: CASSLVKSETGGGREQYF.

This clone has only one observation. The rearrangement links TRBV12-3 or TRBV12-4 to TRBJ1-2; D uncertain. The CDR3 is made up of 13 amino acids. V was clipped by 0 bases and J by 4 bases, with 6 bases between them. The chain's CDR3 is CASSLAASYGYTF. CDR3 DNA sequence: TGTGCCAGCAGTTTAGCAGCCAGCTATGGCTACACCTTC.

Turning to this clone: Distinct nucleotide sequences in the sample also encode this CDR3. V is TRBV28 and J is TRBJ2-7, with TRBD1 matching 9 bases. The junction had 7 bases not matched to a gene; V was cut back by 4 bases and J by 3 bases. Looked up from germline, CDR1 is MDHEN and CDR2 is SYDVKM. The CDR3 is made up of 15 amino acids. The CDR3 DNA reads TGTGCCAGCAGTTCGGGACAGGGAGCTATCTACGAGCAGTACTTC. This translates into CASSSGQGAIYEQYF.

The rearrangement uses TRBV5-8 and TRBJ2-7; 8 bases map to TRBD1. The CDR3 loop spans 15 amino acids. From germline, CDR1 is SGHTS and CDR2 YDEGEE. With V trimmed by 4 bases and J by 4 bases, 10 bases remained unmatched. CDR3 nucleotides: TGTGCCAGCAGCCCGACAGGGGTTTCTACTTACGAGCAGTACTTC. Protein: CASSPTGVSTYEQYF.

There are a few counts of this clone. The V and J genes are TRBV5-4 and TRBJ1-1; D is undetermined. This CDR3 comprises 14 residues. From germline, CDR1 is SGHNT and CDR2 YYREEE (reference sequence). The V end was cut by 3 bases, the J end by 0 bases, with 9 bases between. The CDR3 nucleotides are TGTGCCAGCAGCTACGCGGGGATGAACACTGAAGCTTTCTTT. Its protein is CASSYAGMNTEAFF.

The V call is TRBV9, the J call TRBJ2-7; 8 bases are a match to TRBD1. Per germline, CDR1 SGDLS and CDR2 YYNGEE. This CDR3 has 14 residues. V trimming: 7 bases; J trimming: 2 bases; junction bases outside the gene matches: 8. CDR3 in DNA: TGTGCCAGCTCCTCCGGGACAGGACCCTACGAGCAGTACTTC. This codes for CASSSGTGPYEQYF.

The chain joins TRBV28 to TRBJ2-7; D possibly corresponds to TRBD1 (6 bases). Germline CDR1 and CDR2: MDHEN and SYDVKM. The CDR3 runs to 13 residues. The V and J ends lost 5 bases and 3 bases respectively, with 11 bases between them. The CDR3: CASSRTAYYEQYF. The CDR3 DNA sequence: TGTGCCAGCAGTCGGACAGCGTACTACGAGCAGTACTTC.

The J gene is TRBJ2-7, the V gene TRBV6-1; 10 bases line up with TRBD1. The CDR3 covers 14 residues. V trimming: 5 bases; J trimming: 3 bases; junction bases outside the gene matches: 4. Germline CDR1 is MNHNS and CDR2 is SASEGT. The CDR3 protein is CASSQGDRGYEQYF. CDR3 nucleotide sequence: TGTGCCAGCAGTCAAGGGGACAGGGGCTACGAGCAGTACTTC.

The rearrangement uses TRBV7-6 and TRBJ1-5; no clear D. The V end lost 0 bases, the J end lost 3 bases, and 6 bases lay between the germline ends. The CDR3 totals 14 residues. From germline, CDR1 is SGHVS and CDR2 FNYEAQ. CDR3 in amino acids: CASSLAGSNQPQHF. The CDR3 bases are TGTGCCAGCAGCTTAGCAGGTTCCAATCAGCCCCAGCATTTT.

The V gene is TRBV18, the J gene TRBJ1-5; D may be TRBD1 (5 bases). V lost 4 bases, J lost 0 bases, and 10 bases lay in between. The length of the CDR3 is 15 residues. The germline V gene encodes CDR1 KGHSH and CDR2 LQKENI. Written as DNA, the CDR3 is TGTGCCAGCTCACGGACAAAGGCTAGCAATCAGCCCCAGCATTTT. Its protein product is CASSRTKASNQPQHF.

The chain carries TRBV5-5 and TRBJ2-7; D gene unclear. This CDR3 is 13 amino acids long. The germline V and J ends were trimmed by 1 base and 4 bases, with 9 bases remaining between them. Germline V gene sequence: CDR1 SGHKS, CDR2 YYEKEE (reference sequence). Here the CDR3 DNA reads TGTGCCAGCAGCTTGCGCACATCATACGAGCAGTACTTC. It yields the protein CASSLRTSYEQYF.

Details on this clone: Distinct nucleotide sequences in the sample also encode this CDR3. The J gene is TRBJ1-1, the V gene TRBV19; TRBD1 might be the D (5 bases). V was cut by 3 bases and J by 4 bases, with 12 bases left in between. Germline V gives CDR1 LNHDA, CDR2 SQIVND (reference sequence). The CDR3 has 14 residues. CDR3 sequence reads: CASSIQGRGTEAFF. The CDR3 DNA sequence: TGTGCCAGTAGTATCCAGGGACGCGGCACTGAAGCTTTCTTT. The full variable domain, rest sourced from reference TRBV19 and TRBJ1-1, is DGGITQSPKYLFRKEGQNVTLSCEQNLNHDAMYWYRQDPGQGLRLIYYSQIVNDFQKGDIAEGYSVSREKKESFPLTVTSAQKNPTAFYLCASSIQGRGTEAFFGQGTRLTVV.

The V call is TRBV6-5, the J call TRBJ1-1; D remains ambiguous. Trimming shortened V by 2 bases and J by 1 base, and 11 bases separated the two germline ends. This CDR3 is built from 15 residues. CDR1 and CDR2 (germline): MNHEY, SVGAGI. DNA for the CDR3: TGTGCCAGCAGTTACGATCATTCGAGGAACACTGAAGCTTTCTTT. This gives the protein CASSYDHSRNTEAFF.

This chain connects TRBV18 to TRBJ2-1, with 7 positions matching TRBD1. The CDR3 is made up of 15 amino acids. V trimming: 5 bases; J trimming: 7 bases; junction bases outside the gene matches: 11. Germline CDR1 and CDR2: KGHSH and LQKENI. Written as DNA, the CDR3 is TGTGCCAGCTCATCAAACAGGGGCGCACTTAATGAGCAGTTCTTC. Its translation: CASSSNRGALNEQFF.

This chain links TRBV5-6 with TRBJ1-6; 11 positions match TRBD1. Germline loops: CDR1 SGHDT, CDR2 YYEEEE. V gave up 4 bases and J gave up 10 bases; unmatched junction bases: 13. CDR3 length: 17 residues. The CDR3 reads CASSLGRGTGGYSPLHF. Written as DNA, the CDR3 is TGTGCCAGCAGCCTTGGACGGGGGACAGGGGGTTACTCACCCCTCCACTTT.

The CDR3 is CASSRGRADYEQYF. CDR3 coding DNA: TGCGCCAGCAGCCGGGGACGGGCGGACTACGAGCAGTACTTC. This chain uses TRBV4-1 with TRBJ2-7; D is tentatively TRBD1 or TRBD2 (5 bases each). The CDR3 contains 14 residues. The V and J ends lost 4 bases and 3 bases respectively, with 13 bases between them. Germline values: CDR1 MGHRA, CDR2 YSYEKL.

The V and J genes are TRBV11-3 and TRBJ2-1, with 7 bases fitting TRBD2. This CDR3 has 18 amino acids. CDR1 is SGHNT and CDR2 is YENEEA in the germline V gene. V dropped 1 base and J dropped 0; count of bases not matched to a gene: 9. CDR3 DNA sequence: TGTGCCAGCAGCTTAGTATCTGGGGGGGGGATCTCCTACAATGAGCAGTTCTTC. Residues: CASSLVSGGGISYNEQFF.

CDR3 amino acids: CASSLRENLWSSYNSPLHF. In nucleotides, the CDR3 is TGTGCCAGCAGTCTTCGGGAAAACCTGTGGAGCTCCTATAATTCACCCCTCCACTTT. The chain links TRBV28 to TRBJ1-6; D uncertain. The CDR3 covers 19 residues. CDR1 is MDHEN and CDR2 is SYDVKM in the germline V gene. The V and J ends lost 5 bases and 0 bases respectively, with 20 bases between them.

The chain has TRBV4-3 and TRBJ2-2; 9 nucleotides match TRBD1. Trimming removed 0 bases from V and 1 base from J; junction bases left unmatched: 3. Per the germline V gene, CDR1 is LGHNA and CDR2 is YSLEER. The CDR3 has 17 amino acids. Here the CDR3 reads CASSQEKGQGNTGELFF. The CDR3 DNA is TGCGCCAGCAGCCAAGAGAAGGGACAGGGGAACACCGGGGAGCTGTTTTTT.

In this sample, this clone turned up a few times. The V gene is TRBV7-9, the J gene TRBJ2-1; 11 nucleotides line up with TRBD2. The CDR3 totals 16 residues. The germline V gene encodes CDR1 SEHNR and CDR2 FQNEAQ (reference sequence). The V gene end was trimmed by 5 bases and the J gene end by 1 base; junction bases not matched to a gene: 4. The CDR3 reads CASSQTSGSSYNEQFF. CDR3 bases: TGTGCCAGCAGCCAAACTAGCGGGAGTTCCTACAATGAGCAGTTCTTC.

CDR3: CASSQTDRDGYTF. CDR3 sequence (DNA): TGCGCCAGCAGCCAAACGGACAGGGACGGCTACACCTTC. The chain uses TRBV4-3 and TRBJ1-2; 8 bases align to TRBD1. CDR1 LGHNA and CDR2 YSLEER come from the germline V gene. The CDR3 totals 13 residues. Trimming took 2 bases from V and 8 from J; bases not matched to a gene: 4.

The genes are TRBV19 and TRBJ1-1, with a possible D match to TRBD1 (5 bases). V lost 4 bases, J lost 0 bases, and 15 bases lay in between. Germline CDR1 reads LNHDA; CDR2 reads SQIVND (reference sequence). The CDR3 totals 16 residues. In DNA, the CDR3 is TGTGCCAGTAGTAAGGGCGGGGGAGGGATGAACACTGAAGCTTTCTTT. Translated, it gives CASSKGGGGMNTEAFF. Drawing the rest from reference TRBV19 and TRBJ1-1, the complete variable domain is DGGITQSPKYLFRKEGQNVTLSCEQNLNHDAMYWYRQDPGQGLRLIYYSQIVNDFQKGDIAEGYSVSREKKESFPLTVTSAQKNPTAFYLCASSKGGGGMNTEAFFGQGTRLTVV.

V is TRBV5-4 and J is TRBJ2-5, with a tentative D call TRBD2 (5 bases). V was clipped by 0 bases and J by 7 bases, with 19 bases between them. Looked up from germline, CDR1 is SGHNT and CDR2 is YYREEE (reference sequence). The CDR3 contains 16 residues. The chain's CDR3 is CASSLAASSATGTQYF. The CDR3 region has the DNA TGTGCCAGCAGCTTGGCGGCTAGCTCCGCCACGGGGACCCAGTACTTC.